This T cell receptor (beta chain) was found in a study of blood T cell repertoires in COVID-19. Looking at the study overall: Acute and convalescent COVID-19 samples came from the United States, Italy and Spain. The analysed material was cDNA or gDNA that came from T cells, B-cell-depleted T cells, or PBMCs.

There are 17 residues in the CDR3. The V and J ends lost 0 bases and 4 bases respectively, with 17 bases between them. The germline gives CDR1 SGDLS, CDR2 YYNGEE. Study processing details: It was from reference gene primer amplification that nucleated cell counts were estimated. Using immunoSEQ multiplex PCR, the repertoire was profiled, and TCRdb retains in-frame clones only, with some absent. V and J calls and clone size are given by that table; D and trimming were obtained from the DNA. Among about 250,000 clones listed, roughly 89% were seen once. This receptor was identified in a woman aged 25 to 45 with active or convalescent COVID-19. This chain links TRBV9 with TRBJ2-1; possibly TRBD2 for D (5 bases). The source material was peripheral blood. The CDR3 loop is CASSVAGEGTTYNEQFF. In nucleotides, the CDR3 is TGTGCCAGCAGCGTAGCCGGGGAAGGTACAACGTACAATGAGCAGTTCTTC. The whole variable domain, remainder taken from reference TRBV9 and TRBJ2-1, is DSGVTQTPKHLITATGQRVTLRCSPRSGDLSVYWYQQSLDQGLQFLIQYYNGEERAKGNILERFSAQQFPDLHSELNLSSLELGDSALYFCASSVAGEGTTYNEQFFGPGTRLTVL.